This TCR beta chain was identified in a study of T cell repertoires in cytomegalovirus infection. Study-level information: Signatures in public TCR beta sequences pointed to both CMV infection and matching HLA type.

Details on this clonotype: Its antigen is unidentified.

V lost 1 base and J 0 bases, leaving 17 bases between the germline ends. Germline CDR1 and CDR2: SEHNR and FQNEAQ (reference sequence). The CDR3 runs 18 residues. TCRdb itself ran the reads through MiXCR, one entry per CDR3 protein. The sample yields hundreds of thousands of distinct CDR3 sequences, 25% to 40% seen once. Here the sequenced sample was cultured CD8+ T cells from PBMCs, taken from culture after CMV antigen stimulation. The sequence was collected from a human donor in good health (CMV status not recorded). Some clones in this sample may be carry-over from other donors' samples. The rearrangement links TRBV7-9 to TRBJ2-3, with D possibly being TRBD1 (6 bases). CDR3 sequence: CASSLDRRTVQSTDTQYF. In DNA, the CDR3 is TGTGCCAGCAGCTTAGACCGCAGGACAGTTCAAAGCACAGATACGCAGTATTTT.